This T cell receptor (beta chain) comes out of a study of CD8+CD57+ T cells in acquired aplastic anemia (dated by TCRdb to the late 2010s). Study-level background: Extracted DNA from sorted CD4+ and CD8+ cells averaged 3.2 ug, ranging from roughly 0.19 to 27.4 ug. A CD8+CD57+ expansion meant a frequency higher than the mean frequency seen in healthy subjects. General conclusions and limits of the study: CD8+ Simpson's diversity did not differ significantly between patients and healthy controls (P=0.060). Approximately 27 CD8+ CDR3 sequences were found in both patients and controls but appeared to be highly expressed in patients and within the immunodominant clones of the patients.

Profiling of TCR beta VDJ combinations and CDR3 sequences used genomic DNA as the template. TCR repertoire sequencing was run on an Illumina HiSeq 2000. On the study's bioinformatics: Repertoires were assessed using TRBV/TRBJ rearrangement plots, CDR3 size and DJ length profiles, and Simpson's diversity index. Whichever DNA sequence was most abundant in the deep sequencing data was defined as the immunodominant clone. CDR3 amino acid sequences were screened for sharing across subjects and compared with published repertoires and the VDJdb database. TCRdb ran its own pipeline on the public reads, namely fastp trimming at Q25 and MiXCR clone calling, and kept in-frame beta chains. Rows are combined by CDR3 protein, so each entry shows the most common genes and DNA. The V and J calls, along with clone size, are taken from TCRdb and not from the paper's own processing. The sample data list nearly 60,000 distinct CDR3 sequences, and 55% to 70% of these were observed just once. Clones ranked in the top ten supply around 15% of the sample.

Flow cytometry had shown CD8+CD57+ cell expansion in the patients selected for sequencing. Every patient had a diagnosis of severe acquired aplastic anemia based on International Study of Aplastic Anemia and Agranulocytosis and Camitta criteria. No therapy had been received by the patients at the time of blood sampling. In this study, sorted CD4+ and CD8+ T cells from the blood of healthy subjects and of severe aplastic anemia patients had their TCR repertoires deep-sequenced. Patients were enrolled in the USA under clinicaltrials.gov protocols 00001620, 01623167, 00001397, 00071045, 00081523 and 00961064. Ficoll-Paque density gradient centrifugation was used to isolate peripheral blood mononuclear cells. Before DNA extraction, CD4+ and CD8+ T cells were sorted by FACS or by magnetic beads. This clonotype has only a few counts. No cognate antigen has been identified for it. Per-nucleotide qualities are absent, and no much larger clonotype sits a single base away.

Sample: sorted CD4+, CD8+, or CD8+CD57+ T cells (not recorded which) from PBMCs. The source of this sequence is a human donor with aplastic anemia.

The DNA reads as follows: TGTGCCAGCAGTGAATTAAGGGATACGCAGTATTTT. Its product reads: CASSELRDTQYF. The V and J segments used are TRBV25-1 and TRBJ2-3; the D gene identity is not certain. Inclusive of the bounding cysteine and phenylalanine, the CDR3 is 12 residues long. The read is trimmed to its CDR3 DNA, 36 bases read in frame from base 1. CDR1 and CDR2 are read off the germline V gene as MGHDK and SYGVNS. V is shortened by 1 base, J by 6 bases, and the region joining them spans 5 bases.